What follows describes a single TCR beta chain. One end of the junction does not line up with germline, which may come from a read error. Produced via immunoSEQ multiplex PCR; TCRdb's table is partial and in-frame only. The table shows 150,000 to 200,000 clones, with just over 85% occurring only once. In Cohort 3, a recovered donor had either two negative PCRs, clearance, or symptom resolution. Germline values: CDR1 MDHEN, CDR2 SYDVKM. The CDR3 has 14 residues. This record belongs to a study of blood T cell repertoires in COVID-19. The source material was PBMCs or T cells enriched from blood (not recorded which). The sequence was collected from a woman aged 18-35 years who had recovered from COVID-19. The chain carries TRBV28 and TRBJ2-7; 10 positions agree with TRBD2. The CDR3 here is CASRNPGLALLGNF. DNA of the CDR3: TGTGCCAGCAGGAATCCGGGACTAGCGCTCTTAGGGAACTTC.